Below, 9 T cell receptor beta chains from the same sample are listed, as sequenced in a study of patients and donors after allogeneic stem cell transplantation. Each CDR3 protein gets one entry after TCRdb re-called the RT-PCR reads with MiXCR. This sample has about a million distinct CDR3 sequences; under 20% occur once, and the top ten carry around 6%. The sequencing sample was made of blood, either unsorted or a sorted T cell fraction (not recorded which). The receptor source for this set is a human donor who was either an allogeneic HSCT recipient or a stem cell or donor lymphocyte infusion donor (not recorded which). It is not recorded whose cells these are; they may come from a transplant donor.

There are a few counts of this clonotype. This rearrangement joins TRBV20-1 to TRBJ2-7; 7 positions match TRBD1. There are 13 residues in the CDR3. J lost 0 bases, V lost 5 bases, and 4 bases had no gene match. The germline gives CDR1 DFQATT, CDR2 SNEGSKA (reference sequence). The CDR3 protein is CSAPDRLSYEQYF. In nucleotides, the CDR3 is TGCAGTGCTCCGGACAGGCTCTCCTACGAGCAGTACTTC.

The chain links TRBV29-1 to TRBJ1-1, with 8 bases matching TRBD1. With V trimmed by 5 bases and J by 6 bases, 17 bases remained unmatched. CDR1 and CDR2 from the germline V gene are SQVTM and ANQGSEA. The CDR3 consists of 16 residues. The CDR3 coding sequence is TGCAGCGTTCAAATCCGCAGGGGGCGGCCGATCCCTGAAGCTTTCTTT. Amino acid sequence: CSVQIRRGRPIPEAFF. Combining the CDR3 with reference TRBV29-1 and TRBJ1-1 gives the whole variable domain SAVISQKPSRDICQRGTSLTIQCQVDSQVTMMFWYRQQPGQSLTLIATANQGSEATYESGFVIDKFPISRPNLTFSTLTVSNMSPEDSSIYLCSVQIRRGRPIPEAFFGQGTRLTVV.

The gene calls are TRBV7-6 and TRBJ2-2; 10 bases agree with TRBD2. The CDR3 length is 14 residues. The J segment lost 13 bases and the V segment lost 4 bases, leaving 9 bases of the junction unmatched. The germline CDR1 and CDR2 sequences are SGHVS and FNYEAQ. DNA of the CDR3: TGTGCCAGCAGCTCCCGCGGGACTAGCGAGACGCTGTTTTTT. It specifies CASSSRGTSETLFF.

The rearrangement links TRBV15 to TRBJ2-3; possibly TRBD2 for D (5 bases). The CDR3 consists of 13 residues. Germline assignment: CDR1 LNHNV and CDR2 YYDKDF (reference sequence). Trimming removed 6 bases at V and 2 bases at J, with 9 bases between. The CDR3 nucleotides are TGTGCCACCAGTAGCGCCATCACAGATACGCAGTATTTT. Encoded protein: CATSSAITDTQYF. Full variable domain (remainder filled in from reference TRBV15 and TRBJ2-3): DAMVIQNPRYQVTQFGKPVTLSCSQTLNHNVMYWYQQKSSQAPKLLFHYYDKDFNNEADTPDNFQSRRPNTSFCFLDIRSPGLGDTAMYLCATSSAITDTQYFGPGTRLTVL.

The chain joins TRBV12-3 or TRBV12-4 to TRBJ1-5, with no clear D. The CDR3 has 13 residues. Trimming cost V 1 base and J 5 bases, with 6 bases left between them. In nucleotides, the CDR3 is TGTGCCAGCAGTTTAGAGCTATATCAGCCCCAGCATTTT. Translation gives CASSLELYQPQHF.

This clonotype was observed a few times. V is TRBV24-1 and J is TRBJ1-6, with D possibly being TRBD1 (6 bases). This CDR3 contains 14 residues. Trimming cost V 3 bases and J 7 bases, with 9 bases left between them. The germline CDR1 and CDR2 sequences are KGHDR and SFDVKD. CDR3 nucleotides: TGTGCCACCAGTGATCAGGGGAAGAATTCACCCCTCCACTTT. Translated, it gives CATSDQGKNSPLHF.

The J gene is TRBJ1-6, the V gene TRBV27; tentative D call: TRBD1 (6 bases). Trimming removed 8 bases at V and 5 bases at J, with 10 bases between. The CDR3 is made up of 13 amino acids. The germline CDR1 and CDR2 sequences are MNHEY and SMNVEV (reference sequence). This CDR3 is CASEGENNSPLHF. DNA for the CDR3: TGTGCCAGCGAGGGGGAAAATAATTCACCCCTCCACTTT.

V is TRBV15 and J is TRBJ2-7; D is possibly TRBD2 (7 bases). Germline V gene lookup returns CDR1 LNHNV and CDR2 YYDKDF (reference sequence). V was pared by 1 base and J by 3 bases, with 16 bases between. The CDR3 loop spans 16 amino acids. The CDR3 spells CATSRVGGGARYEQYF. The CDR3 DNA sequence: TGTGCCACCAGCAGAGTGGGAGGGGGGGCTCGCTACGAGCAGTACTTC.

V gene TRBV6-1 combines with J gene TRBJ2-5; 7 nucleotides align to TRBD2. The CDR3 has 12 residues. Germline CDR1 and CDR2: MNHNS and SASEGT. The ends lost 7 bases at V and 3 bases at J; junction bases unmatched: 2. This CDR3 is CASMREKETQYF. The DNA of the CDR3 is TGTGCCAGCATGCGGGAGAAAGAGACCCAGTACTTC.